Listed below are T cell receptor beta chains from one sample, sequenced in a study of T cell clonotyping in hematopoietic cell transplantation. Method: immunoSEQ multiplex PCR; TCRdb's copy keeps in-frame clones and lacks some. The sample contains approximately 41,000 clones, around 95% of which appear only once. The sequencing sample was made of peripheral blood mononuclear cells. These receptors originate from a young man in good health. Some clones in this sample may be carry-over from other donors' samples. Both conserved end residues are part of each CDR3. The D gene is left open where the match is weak. Only part of the rows carry a size: once, few, many, or a class if the clone is expanded.

j_call,d_call,clone_size,v_call,cdr3_length,cdr3_aa,cdr3_nt
TRBJ1-1,TRBD1,-,TRBV27,15,CASSLQQGEDTEAFF,TGTGCCAGCAGTTTACAACAGGGGGAGGACACTGAAGCTTTCTTT
TRBJ1-3,-,-,TRBV19,16,CASSSPGQNSGNTIYF,TGTGCCAGTAGTTCCCCGGGACAAAACTCTGGAAACACCATATATTTT
TRBJ2-5,-,-,TRBV4-3,16,CASSPIFQSPGETQYF,TGCGCCAGCAGCCCCATCTTTCAGTCCCCGGGGGAGACCCAGTACTTC
TRBJ2-7,-,-,TRBV15,13,CATSSKRAYEQYF,TGTGCCACCAGCAGTAAACGTGCCTACGAGCAGTACTTC
TRBJ1-1,-,-,TRBV7-9,14,CASSLAARATEAFF,TGTGCCAGCAGCTTAGCTGCGAGGGCCACTGAAGCTTTCTTT
TRBJ2-7,-,-,TRBV25-1,10,CASSDYEQYF,TGTGCCAGCAGTGACTACGAGCAGTACTTC
TRBJ2-7,-,-,TRBV4-1,14,CASTRVPSAYEQYF,TGCGCCAGCACCCGCGTCCCCTCGGCCTACGAGCAGTACTTC
TRBJ2-5,TRBD1,-,TRBV19,13,CASSTQGEETQYF,TGTGCCAGTAGTACACAGGGGGAAGAGACCCAGTACTTC
TRBJ2-7,TRBD1,-,TRBV9,18,CASSEGARTGIDSYEQYF,TGTGCCAGCAGCGAGGGGGCCCGTACAGGCATTGACAGCTACGAGCAGTACTTC
TRBJ1-5,TRBD1,once,TRBV9,19,CASSSRDRFLGWVNQPQHF,TGTGCCAGCAGCTCCCGGGACAGGTTCCTTGGCTGGGTCAATCAGCCCCAGCATTTT
TRBJ2-2,-,-,TRBV6-1,14,CASSEQRTTGELFF,TGTGCCAGCAGTGAACAGCGGACCACCGGGGAGCTGTTTTTT
TRBJ1-6,-,-,TRBV11-2,15,CASSLAGTHNSPLHF,TGTGCCAGCAGCTTAGCAGGGACCCATAATTCACCCCTCCACTTT
TRBJ2-5,TRBD1,-,TRBV19,14,CASRDRGRGETQYF,TGTGCCAGTAGGGACAGGGGGCGGGGAGAGACCCAGTACTTC
TRBJ2-3,TRBD1,-,TRBV7-2,16,CASSPPGQGFTDTQYF,TGTGCCAGCAGCCCTCCGGGACAGGGATTCACAGATACGCAGTATTTT
TRBJ2-5,-,-,TRBV18,14,CASSPPQGPETQYF,TGTGCCAGCTCACCACCGCAGGGTCCAGAGACCCAGTACTTC